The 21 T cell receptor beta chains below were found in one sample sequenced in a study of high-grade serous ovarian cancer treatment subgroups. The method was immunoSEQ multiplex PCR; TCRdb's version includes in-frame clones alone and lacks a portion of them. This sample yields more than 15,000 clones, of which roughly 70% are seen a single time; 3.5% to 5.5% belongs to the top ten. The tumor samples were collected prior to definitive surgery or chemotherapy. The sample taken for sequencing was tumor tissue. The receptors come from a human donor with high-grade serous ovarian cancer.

The CDR3 DNA sequence: TGTGCCAGCAGCTTAACGGAGAGGCAGTGGTCTAACTATGGCTACACCTTC. This translates into CASSLTERQWSNYGYTF. This rearrangement joins TRBV7-2 to TRBJ1-2; no reliable D call. The length of the CDR3 is 17 residues. V lost 2 bases and J lost 0, with 16 bases in between. CDR1 is SGHTA and CDR2 is FQGNSA in the germline V gene.

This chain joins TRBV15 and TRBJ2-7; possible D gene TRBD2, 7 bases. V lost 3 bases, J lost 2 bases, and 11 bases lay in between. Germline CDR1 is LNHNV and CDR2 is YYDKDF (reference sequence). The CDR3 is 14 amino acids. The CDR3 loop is CATSRGGGPYEQYF. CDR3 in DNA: TGTGCCACCAGCAGGGGCGGGGGCCCCTACGAGCAGTACTTC.

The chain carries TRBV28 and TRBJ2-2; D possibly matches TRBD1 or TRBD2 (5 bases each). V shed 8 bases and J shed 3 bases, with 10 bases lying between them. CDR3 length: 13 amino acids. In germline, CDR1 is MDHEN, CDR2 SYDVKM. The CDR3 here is CASGLGDTGELFF. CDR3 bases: TGTGCCAGCGGCCTGGGGGACACCGGGGAGCTGTTTTTT.

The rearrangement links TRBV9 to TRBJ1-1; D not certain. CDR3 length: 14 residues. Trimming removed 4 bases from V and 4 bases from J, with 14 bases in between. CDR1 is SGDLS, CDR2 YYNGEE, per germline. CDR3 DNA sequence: TGTGCCAGCAGCCCGCATATCGGGAGCACTGAAGCTTTCTTT. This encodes CASSPHIGSTEAFF.

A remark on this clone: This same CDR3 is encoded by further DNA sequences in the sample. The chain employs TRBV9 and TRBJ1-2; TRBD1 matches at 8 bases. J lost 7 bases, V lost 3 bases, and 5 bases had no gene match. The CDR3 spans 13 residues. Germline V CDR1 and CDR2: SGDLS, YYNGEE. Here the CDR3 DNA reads TGTGCCAGCAGCGCAAGGACAGGGCTTGGCTACACCTTC. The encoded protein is CASSARTGLGYTF.

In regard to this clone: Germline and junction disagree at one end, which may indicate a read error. CDR3 sequence (DNA): TGTGCCAGCAGCCAAGGAAGAGCGGGGGCGGTGCACTTC. Translation: CASSQGRAGAVHF. This chain connects TRBV4-2 to TRBJ2-7; 8 bases agree with TRBD2. The CDR3 has 13 residues. The germline V gene encodes CDR1 LGHNA and CDR2 YNFKEQ.

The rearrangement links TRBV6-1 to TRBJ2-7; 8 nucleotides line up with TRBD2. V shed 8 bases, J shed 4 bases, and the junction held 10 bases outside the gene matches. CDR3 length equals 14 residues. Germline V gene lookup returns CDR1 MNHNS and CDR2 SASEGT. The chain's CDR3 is CASLGGGDLYEQYF. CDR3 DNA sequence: TGTGCCAGCCTCGGGGGGGGAGATTTGTACGAGCAGTACTTC.

The CDR3 nucleotides are TGTGCCAGCAGCAGAAACAGGGACAGCTCCTACAATGAGCAGTTCTTC. Protein product: CASSRNRDSSYNEQFF. The rearrangement uses TRBV7-8 and TRBJ2-1; TRBD1 matches at 7 bases. V shed 5 bases and J 0 bases; nucleotides not matched to a gene: 7. The CDR3 length is 16 residues. Germline loops: CDR1 SGHVS, CDR2 FQNEAQ. The variable domain in full, completed from reference TRBV7-8 and TRBJ2-1, reads GAGVSQSPRYKVAKRGQDVALRCDPISGHVSLFWYQQALGQGPEFLTYFQNEAQLDKSGLPSDRFFAERPEGSVSTLKIQRTQQEDSAVYLCASSRNRDSSYNEQFFGPGTRLTVL.

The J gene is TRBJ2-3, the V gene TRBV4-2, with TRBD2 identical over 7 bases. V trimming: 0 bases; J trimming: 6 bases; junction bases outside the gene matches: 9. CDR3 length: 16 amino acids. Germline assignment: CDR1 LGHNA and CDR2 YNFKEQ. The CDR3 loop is CASSQDGRASRDTQYF. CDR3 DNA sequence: TGTGCCAGCAGCCAAGATGGGAGGGCCAGCCGGGATACGCAGTATTTT.

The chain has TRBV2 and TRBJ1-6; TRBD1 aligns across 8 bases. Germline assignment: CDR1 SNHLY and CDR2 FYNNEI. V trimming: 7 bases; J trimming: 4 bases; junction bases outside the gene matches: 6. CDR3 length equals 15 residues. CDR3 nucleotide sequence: TGTGCCAGCATGAGGGGACAGGCTTATAATTCACCCCTCCACTTT. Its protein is CASMRGQAYNSPLHF.

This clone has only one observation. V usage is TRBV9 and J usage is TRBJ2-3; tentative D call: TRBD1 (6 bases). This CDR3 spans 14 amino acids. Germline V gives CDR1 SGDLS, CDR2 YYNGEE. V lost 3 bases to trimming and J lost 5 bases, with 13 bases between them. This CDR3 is CASSEGERGDTQYF. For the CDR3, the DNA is TGTGCCAGCAGCGAGGGGGAACGAGGAGATACGCAGTATTTT.

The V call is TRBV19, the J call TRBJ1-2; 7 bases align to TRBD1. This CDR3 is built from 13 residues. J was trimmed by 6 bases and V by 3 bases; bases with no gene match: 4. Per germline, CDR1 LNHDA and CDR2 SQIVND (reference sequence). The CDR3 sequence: CASSIGGTDGYTF. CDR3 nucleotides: TGTGCCAGTAGTATTGGTGGGACAGATGGCTACACCTTC.

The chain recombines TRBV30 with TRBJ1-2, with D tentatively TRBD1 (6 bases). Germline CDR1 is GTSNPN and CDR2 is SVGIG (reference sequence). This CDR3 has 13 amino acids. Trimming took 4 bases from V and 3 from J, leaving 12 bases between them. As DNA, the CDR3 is TGTGCCTGGACCAGAAACAGGGACTATGGCTACACCTTC. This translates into CAWTRNRDYGYTF.

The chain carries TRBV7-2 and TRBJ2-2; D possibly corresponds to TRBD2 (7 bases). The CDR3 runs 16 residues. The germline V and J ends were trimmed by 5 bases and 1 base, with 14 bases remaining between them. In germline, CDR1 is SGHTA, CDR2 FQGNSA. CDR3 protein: CASSQTGGGNTGELFF. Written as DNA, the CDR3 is TGTGCCAGCAGCCAGACGGGGGGCGGGAACACCGGGGAGCTGTTTTTT.

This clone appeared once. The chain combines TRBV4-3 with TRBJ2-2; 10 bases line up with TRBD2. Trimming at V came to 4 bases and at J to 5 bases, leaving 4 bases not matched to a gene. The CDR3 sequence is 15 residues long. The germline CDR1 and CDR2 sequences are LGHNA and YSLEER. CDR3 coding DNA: TGCGCCAGCAGCCGACATAGCGGGGGGACCGGGGAGCTGTTTTTT. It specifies CASSRHSGGTGELFF.

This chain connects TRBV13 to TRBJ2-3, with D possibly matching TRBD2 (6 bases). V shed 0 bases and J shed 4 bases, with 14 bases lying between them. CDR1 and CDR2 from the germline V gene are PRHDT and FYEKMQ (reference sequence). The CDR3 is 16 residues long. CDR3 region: CASSLGVVEGADTQYF. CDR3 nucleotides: TGTGCCAGCAGCTTAGGGGTGGTGGAGGGCGCAGATACGCAGTATTTT. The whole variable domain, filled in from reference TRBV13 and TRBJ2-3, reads AAGVIQSPRHLIKEKRETATLKCYPIPRHDTVYWYQQGPGQDPQFLISFYEKMQSDKGSIPDRFSAQQFSDYHSELNMSSLELGDSALYFCASSLGVVEGADTQYFGPGTRLTVL.

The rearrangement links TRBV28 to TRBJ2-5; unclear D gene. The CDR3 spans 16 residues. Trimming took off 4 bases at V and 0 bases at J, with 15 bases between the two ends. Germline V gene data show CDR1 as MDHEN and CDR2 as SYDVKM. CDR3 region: CASSSVRSAYQETQYF. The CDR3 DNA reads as TGTGCCAGCAGTTCGGTTCGCAGTGCGTACCAAGAGACCCAGTACTTC.

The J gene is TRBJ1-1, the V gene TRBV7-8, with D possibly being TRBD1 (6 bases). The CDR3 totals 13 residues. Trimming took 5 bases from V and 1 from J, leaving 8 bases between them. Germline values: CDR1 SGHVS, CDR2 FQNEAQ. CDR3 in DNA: TGTGCCAGCAGCCCACAGGGGAACACTGAAGCTTTCTTT. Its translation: CASSPQGNTEAFF.

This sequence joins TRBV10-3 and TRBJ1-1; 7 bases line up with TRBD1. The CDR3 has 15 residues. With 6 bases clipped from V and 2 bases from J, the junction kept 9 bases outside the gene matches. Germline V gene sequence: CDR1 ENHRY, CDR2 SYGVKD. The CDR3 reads CAIRRYRDSNTEAFF. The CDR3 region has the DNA TGTGCCATCAGGAGATACCGGGACAGTAACACTGAAGCTTTCTTT.

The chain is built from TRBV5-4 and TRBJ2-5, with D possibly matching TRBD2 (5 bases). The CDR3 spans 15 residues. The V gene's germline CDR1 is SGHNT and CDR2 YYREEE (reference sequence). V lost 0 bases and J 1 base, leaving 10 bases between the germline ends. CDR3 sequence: CASSLAWRTQETQYF. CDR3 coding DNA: TGTGCCAGCAGCTTGGCTTGGAGGACCCAAGAGACCCAGTACTTC.

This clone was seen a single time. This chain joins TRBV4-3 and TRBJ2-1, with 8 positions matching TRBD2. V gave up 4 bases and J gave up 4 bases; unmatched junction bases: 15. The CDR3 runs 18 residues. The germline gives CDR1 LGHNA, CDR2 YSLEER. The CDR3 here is CASSPERGSGYGYNEQFF. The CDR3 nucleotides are TGCGCCAGCAGCCCAGAGCGGGGGTCTGGGTATGGTTACAATGAGCAGTTCTTC.